Presented here are 22 T cell receptor beta chains from one specimen sequenced in a study of blood T cell repertoires in COVID-19 (dated by TCRdb to 2018 to 2020). Libraries were made using the immunoSEQ multiplex PCR assay. As stored in TCRdb, this immuneACCESS dataset retains in-frame rearrangements with V and J assigned. A fraction of the clones does not appear; measured against another copy, unresolved V genes explain less than half of the discrepancy, and the remainder lacks a known reason. The sample table records some 240,000 clones; about 85% of these occur just once. The ten largest clones take up roughly 6.7% of the sample. Sequencing was done on a sample of PBMCs or T cells enriched from blood (not recorded which). These receptors all stem from a woman between 45 and 65 years old who had been exposed to COVID-19.

The J gene is TRBJ1-1, the V gene TRBV10-2; D ambiguous. The germline V and J ends were trimmed by 4 bases and 3 bases, with 12 bases remaining between them. This CDR3 region has 14 residues. Germline V CDR1 and CDR2: WSHSY, SAAADI. The CDR3 sequence is CASSVSATYTEAFF. The CDR3 bases are TGCGCCAGCAGTGTGAGCGCAACCTACACTGAAGCTTTCTTT.

The V gene is TRBV5-1, the J gene TRBJ2-7; 10 bases map to TRBD2. CDR1 and CDR2 (germline): SGHRS, YFSETQ. J gave up 10 bases and V 0 bases, and 10 bases lay outside the gene matches. CDR3 length: 15 amino acids. CDR3 bases: TGCGCCAGCAGCTTGGAAGGCCTAGCGGGGGACCCACAGTACTTC. It specifies CASSLEGLAGDPQYF.

This clone occurred a few times. This rearrangement joins TRBV12-3 or TRBV12-4 to TRBJ1-1; TRBD1 matches 7 bases. The CDR3 sequence is 13 residues long. V dropped 5 bases and J dropped 11; count of bases not matched to a gene: 11. The chain's CDR3 is CASSPITTGHAFF. DNA of the CDR3: TGTGCCAGCAGTCCAATTACGACAGGGCACGCTTTCTTT.

This clone was recorded a few times. The genes are TRBV6-1 and TRBJ1-5, with D perhaps TRBD1 (6 bases). CDR1 is MNHNS, CDR2 SASEGT, per germline. V gave up 2 bases and J gave up 0 bases, with 17 bases separating them. The CDR3 has 18 residues. For the CDR3, the DNA is TGTGCCAGCAGTGAAAGCACAGGGCATGCTTATAGCAATCAGCCCCAGCATTTT. Translation: CASSESTGHAYSNQPQHF.

The table lists this clone with a few counts. The chain links TRBV4-2 to TRBJ1-2; TRBD1 is a possible D gene (6 bases). This CDR3 is built from 15 residues. Looked up from germline, CDR1 is LGHNA and CDR2 is YNFKEQ. The V and J ends lost 4 bases and 2 bases respectively, with 14 bases between them. The DNA of the CDR3 is TGTGCCAGCAGCCGAAGGGTAGACAGGAACTATGGCTACACCTTC. Its translation is CASSRRVDRNYGYTF.

V usage is TRBV7-2 and J usage is TRBJ2-6; TRBD1 aligns across 8 bases. The junction had 6 bases not matched to a gene; V was cut back by 2 bases and J by 0 bases. In germline, CDR1 is SGHTA, CDR2 FQGNSA. CDR3 length: 18 residues. The CDR3 sequence is CASSLSGQGFSGANVLTF. The DNA of the CDR3 is TGTGCCAGCAGCTTATCTGGACAGGGATTCTCTGGGGCCAACGTCCTGACTTTC.

V gene TRBV10-3 combines with J gene TRBJ1-2; no clear D. CDR1 and CDR2 (germline): ENHRY, SYGVKD. This CDR3 spans 13 amino acids. The V and J ends lost 0 bases and 7 bases respectively, with 9 bases between them. The CDR3 protein is CAISESEGLGYTF. CDR3 bases: TGTGCCATCAGTGAGTCTGAGGGCCTTGGCTACACCTTC.

The table lists this clone with a count of one. This chain joins TRBV28 and TRBJ2-3; 9 bases are shared with TRBD1. This CDR3 region has 16 residues. J gave up 3 bases and V 7 bases, and 11 bases lay outside the gene matches. Germline loops: CDR1 MDHEN, CDR2 SYDVKM. The DNA for the CDR3 is TGTGCCAGCACCTCCTCGTCGGGGACAGGGACAGATACGCAGTATTTT. This sequence encodes CASTSSSGTGTDTQYF.

V and J are TRBV5-1 and TRBJ2-1, with D possibly matching TRBD1 (5 bases). V was shortened by 1 base and J by 6 bases, with 8 bases between the two germline ends. Germline CDR1 is SGHRS and CDR2 is YFSETQ. This CDR3 region has 13 residues. The CDR3 coding sequence is TGCGCCAGCAGCTTGCGCCAGGGCAATGAGCAGTTCTTC. Its protein is CASSLRQGNEQFF.

V and J are TRBV5-8 and TRBJ2-1, with TRBD1 matching 8 bases. Germline CDR1 SGHTS, CDR2 YDEGEE. The CDR3 length is 16 residues. The V segment lost 6 bases and the J segment 3 bases; nucleotides outside the gene matches: 11. This CDR3 reads CASIRLTGGFYNEQFF. The DNA for the CDR3 is TGTGCCAGCATCAGACTAACAGGGGGATTCTACAATGAGCAGTTCTTC.

In this sample, this clone turned up once. The gene calls are TRBV5-4 and TRBJ1-3; D remains ambiguous. There are 13 residues in the CDR3. Trimming stripped 3 bases from V and 2 bases from J, with 6 bases between. Germline V gene sequence: CDR1 SGHNT, CDR2 YYREEE (reference sequence). This chain's CDR3 is CASSSRTGNTIYF. In DNA form, the CDR3 reads TGTGCCAGCAGCTCCCGTACTGGAAACACCATATATTTT.

The gene calls are TRBV19 and TRBJ1-2; D not certain. The V and J ends lost 5 bases and 2 bases respectively, with 15 bases between them. The V gene's germline CDR1 is LNHDA and CDR2 SQIVND (reference sequence). The CDR3 runs to 15 residues. CDR3 residues: CASSFRREGNYGYTF. CDR3 DNA sequence: TGTGCCAGTAGTTTCCGACGGGAAGGAAACTATGGCTACACCTTC.

The gene calls are TRBV5-4 and TRBJ2-5; 12 bases match TRBD2. Trimming cost V 4 bases and J 2 bases; bases outside gene matches: 6. Germline V gene lookup returns CDR1 SGHNT and CDR2 YYREEE (reference sequence). The CDR3 runs 16 residues. For the CDR3, the DNA is TGTGCCAGCAGCAGGAAGACTAGCGGGGGACAAGAGACCCAGTACTTC. This gives the protein CASSRKTSGGQETQYF. Complete variable domain (other parts from reference TRBV5-4 and TRBJ2-5): ETGVTQSPTHLIKTRGQQVTLRCSSQSGHNTVSWYQQALGQGPQFIFQYYREEENGRGNFPPRFSGLQFPNYSSELNVNALELDDSALYLCASSRKTSGGQETQYFGPGTRLLVL.

This sequence joins TRBV10-3 and TRBJ2-2, with a possible D match to TRBD2 (6 bases). Trimming left V 6 bases short and J 5 bases short, with 10 bases between. Germline V lookup: CDR1 ENHRY, CDR2 SYGVKD. The CDR3 has 13 residues. CDR3 region: CAIRSGPTGELFF. The CDR3 region has the DNA TGTGCCATCAGGAGCGGGCCGACCGGGGAGCTGTTTTTT.

This clone was seen a single time. The chain has TRBV5-6 and TRBJ2-7; 8 bases fit TRBD1. This CDR3 is 15 amino acids long. V trimming: 4 bases; J trimming: 4 bases; junction bases outside the gene matches: 10. Germline V gives CDR1 SGHDT, CDR2 YYEEEE. The CDR3 loop is CASSPQGARLYEQYF. The CDR3 DNA is TGTGCCAGCAGCCCCCAGGGGGCGCGGTTGTACGAGCAGTACTTC.

This clone showed up just once. The rearrangement joins TRBV7-8 to TRBJ1-6; a weak D match, TRBD1 (5 bases). The length of the CDR3 is 14 residues. The germline V and J ends were trimmed by 1 base and 9 bases, with 10 bases remaining between them. Germline CDR1 and CDR2: SGHVS and FQNEAQ. CDR3 DNA: TGTGCCAGCAGCTTAGAGGCACAGGCTTCACCCCTCCACTTT. Protein sequence: CASSLEAQASPLHF.

The chain combines TRBV7-2 with TRBJ1-6; tentative D call: TRBD1 (5 bases). Trimming pared 5 bases from V and 10 bases from J, leaving 21 bases between. CDR3 length: 16 residues. The V gene's germline CDR1 is SGHTA and CDR2 FQGNSA. CDR3 protein: CASSHREQEVGSPLHF. The CDR3 DNA follows: TGTGCCAGCAGCCATAGGGAACAGGAAGTAGGGTCACCCCTCCACTTT.

This clone was detected only once. This chain connects TRBV3-1 (or the pseudogene TRBV3-2) to TRBJ1-1; D possibly corresponds to TRBD1 (6 bases). The germline CDR1 and CDR2 sequences are LGHDT and YNNKEL (reference sequence). The ends were cut back, 3 bases at V and 1 base at J, with 9 bases in the middle. The CDR3 covers 14 residues. This CDR3 reads CASSHTTGNTEAFF. DNA for the CDR3: TGTGCCAGCAGCCACACGACAGGGAACACTGAAGCTTTCTTT.

The genes are TRBV7-8 and TRBJ2-7; maybe TRBD1 (5 bases). V was pared by 8 bases and J by 7 bases, with 21 bases between. The CDR3 runs to 14 residues. Germline V gene data show CDR1 as SGHVS and CDR2 as FQNEAQ. The CDR3 is CASSIVQGTGEQYF. Here the CDR3 DNA reads TGTGCCAGCTCCATAGTCCAGGGTACGGGTGAGCAGTACTTC.

This sequence joins TRBV7-6 and TRBJ2-3; TRBD2 matches at 12 bases. This CDR3 is built from 17 residues. Germline CDR1 SGHVS, CDR2 FNYEAQ. J gave up 0 bases and V 5 bases, and 6 bases lay outside the gene matches. For the CDR3, the DNA is TGTGCCAGCAGCGTACGGACTAGCGGGGTTAGCACAGATACGCAGTATTTT. Translation gives CASSVRTSGVSTDTQYF.

This clone has a handful of counts. This chain links TRBV29-1 with TRBJ1-2; D unclear. This CDR3 region has 14 residues. The germline gives CDR1 SQVTM, CDR2 ANQGSEA. Trimming shortened V by 3 bases and J by 8 bases, and 19 bases separated the two germline ends. The CDR3 DNA is TGCAGCGTTGATAATGTAGCGCCAGGAGGGGGCTACACCTTC. Translating it yields CSVDNVAPGGGYTF.

V and J are TRBV28 and TRBJ1-1; perhaps TRBD1 as D (6 bases). Germline CDR1 MDHEN, CDR2 SYDVKM. CDR3 length equals 12 residues. V was cut by 7 bases and J by 0 bases, with 6 bases left in between. The CDR3 nucleotides are TGTGCCAGCAACAGGGTGAACACTGAAGCTTTCTTT. Protein sequence: CASNRVNTEAFF.